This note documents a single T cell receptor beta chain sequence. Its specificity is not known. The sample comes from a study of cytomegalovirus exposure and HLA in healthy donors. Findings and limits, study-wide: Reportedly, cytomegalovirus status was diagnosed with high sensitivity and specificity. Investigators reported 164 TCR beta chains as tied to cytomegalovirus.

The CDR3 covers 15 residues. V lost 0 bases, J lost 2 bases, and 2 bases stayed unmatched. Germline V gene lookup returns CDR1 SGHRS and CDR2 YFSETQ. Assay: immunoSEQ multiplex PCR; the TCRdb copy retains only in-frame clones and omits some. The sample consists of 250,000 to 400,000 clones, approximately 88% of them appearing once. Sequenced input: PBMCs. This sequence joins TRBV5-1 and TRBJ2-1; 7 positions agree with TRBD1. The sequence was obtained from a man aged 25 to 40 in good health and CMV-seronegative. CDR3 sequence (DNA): TGCGCCAGCAGCTTGGACAGGGGACCCTACAATGAGCAGTTCTTC. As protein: CASSLDRGPYNEQFF.